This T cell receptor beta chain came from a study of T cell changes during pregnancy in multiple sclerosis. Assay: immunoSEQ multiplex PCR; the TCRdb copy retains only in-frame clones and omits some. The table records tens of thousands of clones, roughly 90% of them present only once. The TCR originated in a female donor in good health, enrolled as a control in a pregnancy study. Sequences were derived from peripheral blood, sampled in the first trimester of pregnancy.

CDR3 bases: TGTGCCAGCTCAACGACCCGGGACAGCAACTATGGCTACACCTTC. Residues: CASSTTRDSNYGYTF. The J gene is TRBJ1-2, the V gene TRBV18; 7 nucleotides align to TRBD1. The ends lost 5 bases at V and 2 bases at J; junction bases unmatched: 8. The V gene's germline CDR1 is KGHSH and CDR2 LQKENI. The CDR3 consists of 15 residues. The full variable domain, its missing parts supplied by reference TRBV18 and TRBJ1-2, is NAGVMQNPRHLVRRRGQEARLRCSPMKGHSHVYWYRQLPEEGLKFMVYLQKENIIDESGMPKERFSAEFPKEGPSILRIQQVVRGDSAAYFCASSTTRDSNYGYTFGSGTRLTVV.